These 23 T cell receptor beta chains share one sample of origin, sequenced in a study of beta chain features in type 1 diabetes. The isolated RNA, all of it, was reverse transcribed, so expressed TCRB transcripts were what got sequenced. Profiled with immunoSEQ multiplex PCR; TCRdb holds only in-frame clones, not every one. Of about 930,000 clones listed, 15% to 20% are singletons. The sample was naive CD4+ T cells from blood. Receptor source: a woman under 30 in good health.

This chain uses TRBV7-3 with TRBJ2-2; D is uncertain. Germline assignment: CDR1 SGHTA and CDR2 FQGTGA. V was trimmed by 5 bases and J by 3 bases, leaving 16 bases between them. This CDR3 contains 16 residues. The CDR3 protein is CASSPSRISHTGELFF. CDR3 sequence (DNA): TGTGCCAGCAGCCCTTCACGGATATCTCACACCGGGGAGCTGTTTTTT.

The chain uses TRBV7-2 and TRBJ1-2; tentatively, D is TRBD1 (6 bases). V was clipped by 5 bases and J by 7 bases, with 17 bases between them. This CDR3 comprises 14 residues. Germline loops: CDR1 SGHTA, CDR2 FQGNSA. The CDR3 DNA follows: TGTGCCAGCAGCCCAAGGGGGGCCGCGGGTGGCTACACCTTC. Translating it yields CASSPRGAAGGYTF.

The chain couples TRBV7-9 to TRBJ2-2, with TRBD2 identical over 10 bases. Germline V gene lookup returns CDR1 SEHNR and CDR2 FQNEAQ (reference sequence). J lost 7 bases, V lost 4 bases, and 15 bases had no gene match. The CDR3 loop spans 18 amino acids. The CDR3 DNA reads as TGTGCCAGCAGCTACAAGGGGGTTCTAGCGGGAGCGGTCGGGGAGCTGTTTTTT. Its translation: CASSYKGVLAGAVGELFF.

The V call is TRBV19, the J call TRBJ2-1; 14 nucleotides match TRBD2. V gave up 5 bases and J gave up 7 bases; unmatched junction bases: 7. There are 16 residues in the CDR3. The germline V gene has CDR1 LNHDA and CDR2 SQIVND (reference sequence). CDR3 protein: CASSPGLAGVVNEQFF. The CDR3 region has the DNA TGTGCCAGTAGTCCGGGACTAGCGGGAGTGGTAAATGAGCAGTTCTTC.

The rearrangement links TRBV25-1 to TRBJ2-7; 7 positions agree with TRBD1. V lost 7 bases to trimming and J lost 2 bases; unmatched junction nucleotides: 5. In germline, CDR1 is MGHDK, CDR2 SYGVNS. The CDR3 consists of 13 residues. The chain's CDR3 is CASTSGTAYEQYF. The CDR3, as DNA: TGTGCCAGCACCTCCGGGACAGCCTACGAGCAGTACTTC.

Only a few counts were recorded for this clone. The chain couples TRBV7-9 to TRBJ2-1, with 9 positions matching TRBD1. The CDR3 covers 14 residues. V lost 5 bases, J lost 8 bases, and 7 bases stayed unmatched. Germline CDR1 and CDR2: SEHNR and FQNEAQ (reference sequence). The CDR3 bases are TGTGCCAGCAGCAAACAGGGGGCGGAGGATGAGCAGTTCTTC. Protein product: CASSKQGAEDEQFF.

The rearrangement links TRBV4-2 to TRBJ1-2, with D possibly TRBD1 on 6 matching bases. Per the germline V gene, CDR1 is LGHNA and CDR2 is YNFKEQ. Deletions cut 0 bases from V and 2 bases from J, with 16 bases between. The CDR3 has 17 residues. The CDR3: CASSQESRGALNYGYTF. CDR3 DNA sequence: TGTGCCAGCAGCCAAGAAAGTAGGGGGGCGCTGAACTATGGCTACACCTTC.

The V gene is TRBV25-1, the J gene TRBJ2-7, with a tentative D call TRBD2 (5 bases). Trimming took off 3 bases at V and 5 bases at J, with 17 bases between the two ends. This CDR3 is 15 amino acids long. Germline loops: CDR1 MGHDK, CDR2 SYGVNS. As DNA, the CDR3 is TGTGCCAGCAGTGAGGAGGCAGGAAAACGTAACGAGCAGTACTTC. It is translated as CASSEEAGKRNEQYF.

A few counts support this clone. The rearrangement uses TRBV7-3 and TRBJ2-3; TRBD2 might be the D (6 bases). CDR1 and CDR2 from the germline V gene are SGHTA and FQGTGA. The CDR3 contains 14 residues. V was cut by 5 bases and J by 4 bases, with 13 bases left in between. The CDR3 region is CASSRKGGPDTQYF. The DNA for the CDR3 is TGTGCCAGCAGCCGAAAGGGAGGCCCAGATACGCAGTATTTT.

The chain couples TRBV4-3 to TRBJ2-1; D unresolved. CDR1 and CDR2 (germline): LGHNA, YSLEER. V was clipped by 0 bases and J by 6 bases, with 12 bases between them. This CDR3 is built from 15 residues. CDR3 nucleotide sequence: TGCGCCAGCAGCCAAGAAGCAATGACAATCAATGAGCAGTTCTTC. It specifies CASSQEAMTINEQFF.

Regarding this clone: One junction end disagrees with the germline gene, perhaps due to a read error. This chain links TRBV19 with TRBJ2-3; a possible D gene is TRBD2 (6 bases). The V gene's germline CDR1 is LNHDA and CDR2 SQIVND (reference sequence). The length of the CDR3 is 15 residues. The CDR3 nucleotides are TGTGCCAGTAGTTTAGACCCCGGGTCCGGGGGTACGCAGTATTTT. Translated, it gives CASSLDPGSGGTQYF.

The V gene is TRBV9, the J gene TRBJ2-1; possible D gene TRBD1, 5 bases. V was trimmed by 0 bases and J by 9 bases, leaving 10 bases between them. The CDR3 is made up of 13 amino acids. Germline V gives CDR1 SGDLS, CDR2 YYNGEE. CDR3 loop: CASSVEGRGEQFF. DNA of the CDR3: TGTGCCAGCAGCGTAGAGGGTAGGGGTGAGCAGTTCTTC.

Written as DNA, the CDR3 is TGCGCCAGCAGCTTGGGTTTACCGGGGGCCGGTGAGACCCAGTACTTC. Protein: CASSLGLPGAGETQYF. V and J are TRBV5-1 and TRBJ2-5; D assignment may be TRBD1 or TRBD2 (6 bases each). The CDR3 has 16 residues. V was clipped by 0 bases and J by 5 bases, with 17 bases between them. Germline CDR1 SGHRS, CDR2 YFSETQ.

This clone was recorded once. J is TRBJ2-1 and V is TRBV9; D unresolved. Germline V gene lookup returns CDR1 SGDLS and CDR2 YYNGEE. This CDR3 spans 15 amino acids. Trimming stripped 0 bases from V and 0 bases from J, with 7 bases between. CDR3: CASSVVPRSYNEQFF. The CDR3, as DNA: TGTGCCAGCAGCGTAGTCCCCCGCTCCTACAATGAGCAGTTCTTC.

This clone has just a few counts. The chain carries TRBV7-9 and TRBJ1-2; a weak D match, TRBD1 (6 bases). With 5 bases removed from V and 13 bases from J, the gap between germline ends came to 14 bases. This CDR3 spans 11 amino acids. In germline, CDR1 is SEHNR, CDR2 FQNEAQ (reference sequence). CDR3 bases: TGTGCCAGCAGCAACCCAGGGGAAGTCACCTTC. Translating gives CASSNPGEVTF.

This sequence joins TRBV6-5 and TRBJ2-7, with 12 bases that match TRBD1. The V and J ends lost 6 bases and 7 bases, in that order; junction bases with no gene match: 7. The CDR3 runs 14 residues. In germline, CDR1 is MNHEY, CDR2 SVGAGI. CDR3 in DNA: TGTGCCAGCAGGGGGGACAGGGGGCGGAGGGAGCAGTACTTC. Its protein is CASRGDRGRREQYF.

The chain couples TRBV27 to TRBJ2-7, with D possibly being TRBD2 (6 bases). CDR3 length equals 13 residues. Trimming removed 7 bases at V and 5 bases at J, with 15 bases between. The germline gives CDR1 MNHEY, CDR2 SMNVEV (reference sequence). CDR3 residues: CASMGLLRNEQYF. For the CDR3, the DNA is TGTGCCAGCATGGGACTCCTGAGGAACGAGCAGTACTTC.

The CDR3, as DNA: TGTGCCAGCAGCCAAGCACCCCAGCTAGCGGGAACGACCGGGGAGCTGTTTTTT. Translated: CASSQAPQLAGTTGELFF. The V gene is TRBV4-2, the J gene TRBJ2-2; 9 bases match TRBD2. From germline, CDR1 is LGHNA and CDR2 YNFKEQ. The J segment lost 5 bases and the V segment lost 1 base, leaving 11 bases of the junction unmatched. The CDR3 totals 18 residues.

The DNA of the CDR3 is TGTGCCAGCTCACTCAGCAGCAGCTCTGGAAACACCATATATTTT. It is translated as CASSLSSSSGNTIYF. The chain is built from TRBV18 and TRBJ1-3, with no clear D. The V gene lost 4 bases and the J gene lost 0 bases, with 10 bases spanning the gap. Germline loops: CDR1 KGHSH, CDR2 LQKENI. The CDR3 loop spans 15 amino acids.

This clone was detected a few times. The V and J genes are TRBV5-1 and TRBJ2-1; TRBD2 agrees at 11 bases. V lost 4 bases and J lost 9; bases outside the gene matches: 9. Germline CDR1 and CDR2: SGHRS and YFSETQ. CDR3 length: 15 amino acids. The CDR3 DNA follows: TGCGCCAGCAGCCTCGGACTAGCGGGTTGGATTGAGCAGTTCTTC. It encodes CASSLGLAGWIEQFF.

The chain recombines TRBV28 with TRBJ1-2; 7 nucleotides match TRBD1. Germline loops: CDR1 MDHEN, CDR2 SYDVKM. The V gene end was trimmed by 5 bases and the J gene end by 5 bases; junction bases not matched to a gene: 5. This CDR3 contains 13 residues. The CDR3 reads CASSTGTVYGYTF. CDR3 in DNA: TGTGCCAGCAGTACCGGGACAGTGTATGGCTACACCTTC.

The chain joins TRBV14 to TRBJ2-1, with 7 bases lining up with TRBD1. The CDR3 is 16 amino acids. Germline values: CDR1 SGHDN, CDR2 FVKESK. V lost 0 bases, J lost 4 bases, and 6 bases stayed unmatched. The chain's CDR3 is CASSQDSGTVYNEQFF. The CDR3 DNA is TGTGCCAGCAGCCAAGACTCCGGGACAGTATACAATGAGCAGTTCTTC.

This clone was counted only a few times. The rearrangement uses TRBV6-6 and TRBJ2-2; D is unresolved. The CDR3 is made up of 11 amino acids. Trimming shortened V by 8 bases and J by 3 bases, and 4 bases separated the two germline ends. Germline assignment: CDR1 MNHNY and CDR2 SVGAGI (reference sequence). The CDR3 sequence: CASGHTGELFF. CDR3 sequence (DNA): TGTGCCAGCGGGCACACCGGGGAGCTGTTTTTT.